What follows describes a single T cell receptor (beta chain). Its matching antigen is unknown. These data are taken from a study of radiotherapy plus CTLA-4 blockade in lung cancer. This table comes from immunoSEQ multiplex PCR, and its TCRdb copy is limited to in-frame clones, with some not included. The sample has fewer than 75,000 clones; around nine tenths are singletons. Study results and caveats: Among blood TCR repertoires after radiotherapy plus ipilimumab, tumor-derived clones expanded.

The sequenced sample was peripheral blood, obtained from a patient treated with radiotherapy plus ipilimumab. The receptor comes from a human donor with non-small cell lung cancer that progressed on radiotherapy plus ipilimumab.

CDR3 residues: CASSLGLAGPNEQFF. CDR3 nucleotides: TGTGCCAGCAGCCTAGGACTAGCGGGGCCAAATGAGCAGTTCTTC. This chain connects TRBV28 to TRBJ2-1; 12 bases fit TRBD2. Germline V gene lookup returns CDR1 MDHEN and CDR2 SYDVKM. Trimming cost V 6 bases and J 7 bases; bases outside gene matches: 7. The CDR3 is made up of 15 amino acids. The full variable domain, completed using reference TRBV28 and TRBJ2-1, is DVKVTQSSRYLVKRTGEKVFLECVQDMDHENMFWYRQDPGLGLRLIYFSYDVKMKEKGDIPEGYSVSREKKERFSLILESASTNQTSMYLCASSLGLAGPNEQFFGPGTRLTVL.